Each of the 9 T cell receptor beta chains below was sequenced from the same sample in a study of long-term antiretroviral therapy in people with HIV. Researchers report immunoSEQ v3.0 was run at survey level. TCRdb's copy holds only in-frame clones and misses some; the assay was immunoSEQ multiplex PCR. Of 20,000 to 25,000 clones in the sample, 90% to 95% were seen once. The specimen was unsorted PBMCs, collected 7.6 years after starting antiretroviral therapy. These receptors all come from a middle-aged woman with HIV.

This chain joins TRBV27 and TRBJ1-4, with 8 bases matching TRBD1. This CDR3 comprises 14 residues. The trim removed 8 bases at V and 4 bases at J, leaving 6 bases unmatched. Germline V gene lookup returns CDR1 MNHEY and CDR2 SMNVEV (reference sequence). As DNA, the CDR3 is TGTGCCAGCCAACGGACAGGGCATAATGAAAAACTGTTTTTT. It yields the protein CASQRTGHNEKLFF.

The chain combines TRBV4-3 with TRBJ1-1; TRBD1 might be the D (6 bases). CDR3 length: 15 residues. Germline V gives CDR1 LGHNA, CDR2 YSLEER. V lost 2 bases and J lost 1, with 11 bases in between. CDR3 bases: TGCGCCAGCAGCCAAATGCTGACAGGGAACACTGAAGCTTTCTTT. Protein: CASSQMLTGNTEAFF.

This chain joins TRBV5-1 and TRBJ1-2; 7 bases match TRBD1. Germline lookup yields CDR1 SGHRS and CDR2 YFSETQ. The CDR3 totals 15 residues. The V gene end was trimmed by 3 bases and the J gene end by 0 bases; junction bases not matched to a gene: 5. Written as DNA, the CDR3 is TGCGCCAGCAGCTCCGGGACAGCCTCTAACTATGGCTACACCTTC. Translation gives CASSSGTASNYGYTF.

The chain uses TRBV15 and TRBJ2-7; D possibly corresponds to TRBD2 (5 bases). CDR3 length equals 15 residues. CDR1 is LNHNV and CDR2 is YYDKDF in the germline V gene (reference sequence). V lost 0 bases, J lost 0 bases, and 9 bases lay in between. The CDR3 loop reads CATSRDPGSSYEQYF. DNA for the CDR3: TGTGCCACCAGCAGAGACCCGGGGAGCTCCTACGAGCAGTACTTC. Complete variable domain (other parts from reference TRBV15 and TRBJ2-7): DAMVIQNPRYQVTQFGKPVTLSCSQTLNHNVMYWYQQKSSQAPKLLFHYYDKDFNNEADTPDNFQSRRPNTSFCFLDIRSPGLGDTAMYLCATSRDPGSSYEQYFGPGTRLTVT.

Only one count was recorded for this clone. The CDR3 DNA reads as TGTGCCAGCACCCACGCCGACGGCATGAACACTGAAGCTTTCTTT. It translates to CASTHADGMNTEAFF. V usage is TRBV6-6 and J usage is TRBJ1-1; D is unresolved. Trimming removed 7 bases at V and 0 bases at J, with 15 bases between. Germline CDR1 is MNHNY and CDR2 is SVGAGI (reference sequence). This CDR3 comprises 15 residues.

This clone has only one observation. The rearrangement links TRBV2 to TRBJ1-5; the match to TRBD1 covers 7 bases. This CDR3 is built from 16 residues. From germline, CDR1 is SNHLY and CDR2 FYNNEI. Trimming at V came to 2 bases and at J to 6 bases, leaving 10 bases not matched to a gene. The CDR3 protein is CASSESGGAAGQPQHF. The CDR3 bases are TGTGCCAGCAGTGAATCAGGGGGGGCGGCCGGTCAGCCCCAGCATTTT.

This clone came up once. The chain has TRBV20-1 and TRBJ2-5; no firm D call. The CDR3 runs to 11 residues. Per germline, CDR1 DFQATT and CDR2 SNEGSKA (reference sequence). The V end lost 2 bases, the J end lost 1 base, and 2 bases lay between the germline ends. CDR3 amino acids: CSARTQETQYF. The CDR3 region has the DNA TGCAGTGCTAGAACCCAAGAGACCCAGTACTTC.

CDR3 residues: CASSLPPGLAGVAESYEQYF. CDR3 nucleotide sequence: TGCGCCAGCAGCTTACCTCCGGGACTAGCGGGGGTCGCCGAATCCTACGAGCAGTACTTC. The rearrangement uses TRBV5-1 and TRBJ2-7, with 14 bases lining up with TRBD2. The J segment lost 1 base and the V segment lost 2 bases, leaving 14 bases of the junction unmatched. The CDR3 consists of 20 residues. Germline V gives CDR1 SGHRS, CDR2 YFSETQ.

CDR3 region: CASSAGPRTEAFF. The CDR3 coding sequence is TGTGCCAGCAGTGCGGGACCTAGGACTGAAGCTTTCTTT. The chain carries TRBV2 and TRBJ1-1; D is perhaps TRBD1 (5 bases). This CDR3 contains 13 residues. The germline gives CDR1 SNHLY, CDR2 FYNNEI. The V end lost 4 bases, the J end lost 5 bases, and 11 bases lay between the germline ends. Full variable domain (remainder filled in from reference TRBV2 and TRBJ1-1): EPEVTQTPSHQVTQMGQEVILRCVPISNHLYFYWYRQILGQKVEFLVSFYNNEISEKSEIFDDQFSVERPDGSNFTLKIRSTKLEDSAMYFCASSAGPRTEAFFGQGTRLTVV.